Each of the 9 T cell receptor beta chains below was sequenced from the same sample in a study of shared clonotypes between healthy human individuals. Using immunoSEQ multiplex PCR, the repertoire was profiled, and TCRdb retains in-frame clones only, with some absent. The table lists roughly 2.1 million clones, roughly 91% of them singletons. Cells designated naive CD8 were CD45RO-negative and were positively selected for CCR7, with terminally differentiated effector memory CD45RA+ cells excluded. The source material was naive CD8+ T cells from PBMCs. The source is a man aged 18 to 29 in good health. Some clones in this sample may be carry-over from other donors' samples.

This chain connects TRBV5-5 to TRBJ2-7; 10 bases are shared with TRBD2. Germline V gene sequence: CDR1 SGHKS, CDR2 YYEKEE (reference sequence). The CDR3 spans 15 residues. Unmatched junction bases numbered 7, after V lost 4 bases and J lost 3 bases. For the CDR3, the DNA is TGTGCCAGCAGCCTTCTAGCGGGAGAGATCTACGAGCAGTACTTC. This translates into CASSLLAGEIYEQYF. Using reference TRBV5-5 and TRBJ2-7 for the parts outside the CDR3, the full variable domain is DAGVTQSPTHLIKTRGQQVTLRCSPISGHKSVSWYQQVLGQGPQFIFQYYEKEERGRGNFPDRFSARQFPNYSSELNVNALLLGDSALYLCASSLLAGEIYEQYFGPGTRLTVT.

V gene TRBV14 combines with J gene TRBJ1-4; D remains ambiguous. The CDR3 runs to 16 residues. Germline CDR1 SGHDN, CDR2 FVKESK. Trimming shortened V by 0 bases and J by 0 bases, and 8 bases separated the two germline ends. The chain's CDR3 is CASSQEFGSTNEKLFF. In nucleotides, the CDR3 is TGTGCCAGCAGCCAAGAATTTGGATCAACTAATGAAAAACTGTTTTTT. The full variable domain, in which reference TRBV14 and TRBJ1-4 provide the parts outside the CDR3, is EAGVTQFPSHSVIEKGQTVTLRCDPISGHDNLYWYRRVMGKEIKFLLHFVKESKQDESGMPNNRFLAERTGGTYSTLKVQPAELEDSGVYFCASSQEFGSTNEKLFFGSGTQLSVL.

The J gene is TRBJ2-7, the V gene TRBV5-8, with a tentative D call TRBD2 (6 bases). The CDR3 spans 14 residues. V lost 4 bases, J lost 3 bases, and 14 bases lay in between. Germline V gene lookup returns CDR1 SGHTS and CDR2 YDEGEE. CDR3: CASSPGLISYEQYF. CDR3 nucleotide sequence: TGTGCCAGCAGCCCAGGACTAATAAGCTACGAGCAGTACTTC.

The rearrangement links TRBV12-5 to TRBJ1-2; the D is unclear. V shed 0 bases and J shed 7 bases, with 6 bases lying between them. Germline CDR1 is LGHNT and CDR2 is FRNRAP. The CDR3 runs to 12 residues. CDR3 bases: TGTGCTAGTGGTTTGGTAATTCTTGGCTACACCTTC. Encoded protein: CASGLVILGYTF. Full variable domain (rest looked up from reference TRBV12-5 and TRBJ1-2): DARVTQTPRHKVTEMGQEVTMRCQPILGHNTVFWYRQTMMQGLELLAYFRNRAPLDDSGMPKDRFSAEMPDATLATLKIQPSEPRDSAVYFCASGLVILGYTFGSGTRLTVV.

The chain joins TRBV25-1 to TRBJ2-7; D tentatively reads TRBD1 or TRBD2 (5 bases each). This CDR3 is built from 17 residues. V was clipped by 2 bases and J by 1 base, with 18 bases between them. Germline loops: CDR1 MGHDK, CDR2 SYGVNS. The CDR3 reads CASSEQPPGRNSYEQYF. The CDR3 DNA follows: TGTGCCAGCAGTGAACAACCCCCGGGACGGAATTCCTACGAGCAGTACTTC.

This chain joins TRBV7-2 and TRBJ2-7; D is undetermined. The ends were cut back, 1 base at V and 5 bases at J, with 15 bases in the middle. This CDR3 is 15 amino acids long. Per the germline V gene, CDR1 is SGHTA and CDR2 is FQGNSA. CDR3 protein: CASSLELPFIHEQYF. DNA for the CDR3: TGTGCCAGCAGCTTAGAACTACCCTTTATCCACGAGCAGTACTTC. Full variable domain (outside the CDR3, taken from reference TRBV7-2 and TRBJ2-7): GAGVSQSPSNKVTEKGKDVELRCDPISGHTALYWYRQSLGQGLEFLIYFQGNSAPDKSGLPSDRFSAERTGGSVSTLTIQRTQQEDSAVYLCASSLELPFIHEQYFGPGTRLTVT.

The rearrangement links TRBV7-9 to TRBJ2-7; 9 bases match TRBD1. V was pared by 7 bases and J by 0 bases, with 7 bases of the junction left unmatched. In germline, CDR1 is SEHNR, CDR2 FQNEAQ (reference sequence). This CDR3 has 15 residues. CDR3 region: CASTPVDRGSYEQYF. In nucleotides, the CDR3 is TGTGCCAGCACCCCGGTGGACAGGGGCTCCTACGAGCAGTACTTC.

The CDR3 DNA reads as TGTGCCAGCAGCTTAGCGGCCGGGGTAAGCTCCTACGAGCAGTACTTC. It specifies CASSLAAGVSSYEQYF. V and J are TRBV7-2 and TRBJ2-7, with D possibly matching TRBD2 (5 bases). The CDR3 runs to 16 residues. Germline V gene sequence: CDR1 SGHTA, CDR2 FQGNSA. V gave up 0 bases and J gave up 0 bases, with 12 bases separating them. Variable domain in full (rest from reference TRBV7-2 and TRBJ2-7): GAGVSQSPSNKVTEKGKDVELRCDPISGHTALYWYRQSLGQGLEFLIYFQGNSAPDKSGLPSDRFSAERTGGSVSTLTIQRTQQEDSAVYLCASSLAAGVSSYEQYFGPGTRLTVT.

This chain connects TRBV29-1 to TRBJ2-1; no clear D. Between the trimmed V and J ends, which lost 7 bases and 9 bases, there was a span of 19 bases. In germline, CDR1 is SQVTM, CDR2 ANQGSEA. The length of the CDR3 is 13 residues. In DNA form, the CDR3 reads TGCAGCGCCGAAGATGGGTTGGAGATTGAGCAGTTCTTC. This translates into CSAEDGLEIEQFF.